The 10 T cell receptor beta chains presented below share a single source sample, sequenced in a study of CD8 T cells in Susac syndrome. A quantity of 0.5 to 1 ug RNA underwent reverse transcription using random hexamers. TCRdb called the immunoSEQ multiplex PCR reads again in MiXCR, with one record for every CDR3 protein. The table has about 150,000 distinct CDR3 sequences, more than 85% seen once. The specimen was CD8+ T cells from PBMCs. These receptor sequences come from a human donor with Susac syndrome.

J is TRBJ2-7 and V is TRBV6-5; 9 bases map to TRBD2. The CDR3 length is 19 residues. Germline CDR1 MNHEY, CDR2 SVGAGI. Unmatched junction bases numbered 15, after V lost 0 bases and J lost 3 bases. CDR3 sequence: CASSYSGLARDTKNYEQYF. The CDR3 DNA sequence: TGTGCCAGCAGTTACTCCGGACTAGCGAGAGACACAAAAAACTACGAGCAGTACTTC.

The gene calls are TRBV6-6 and TRBJ1-5; D is undetermined. V was clipped by 8 bases and J by 6 bases, with 14 bases between them. This CDR3 is 13 amino acids long. Germline V gives CDR1 MNHNY, CDR2 SVGAGI (reference sequence). DNA of the CDR3: TGTGCCAGCGGGATGTGGGTCGGTCAGCCCCAGCATTTT. Encoded protein: CASGMWVGQPQHF.

The gene calls are TRBV7-9 and TRBJ2-4; TRBD2 might be the D (5 bases). V lost 2 bases and J 1 base, leaving 12 bases between the germline ends. This CDR3 is built from 16 residues. The germline CDR1 and CDR2 sequences are SEHNR and FQNEAQ (reference sequence). The CDR3 DNA sequence: TGTGCCAGCAGCTTAATTTCCGAGCGGGCCAAAAACATTCAGTACTTC. As protein: CASSLISERAKNIQYF.

The gene calls are TRBV12-3 or TRBV12-4 and TRBJ1-2; maybe TRBD1 (5 bases). Deletions cut 9 bases from V and 6 bases from J, with 14 bases between. The CDR3 sequence is 12 residues long. The chain's CDR3 is CASLEGIHGYTF. CDR3 DNA sequence: TGTGCCAGTCTAGAGGGGATCCATGGCTACACCTTC.

This chain connects TRBV2 to TRBJ2-7, with a weak D call TRBD1 (6 bases). CDR1 and CDR2 from the germline V gene are SNHLY and FYNNEI. The CDR3 has 13 residues. V gave up 8 bases and J gave up 6 bases, with 17 bases separating them. The CDR3 here is CASYLVVGGEQYF. In nucleotides, the CDR3 is TGTGCCAGCTACCTGGTGGTAGGGGGCGAGCAGTACTTC.

The chain links TRBV19 to TRBJ1-1; D gene unclear. The CDR3 spans 15 residues. Trimming removed 3 bases from V and 1 base from J, with 12 bases in between. CDR1 and CDR2 from the germline V gene are LNHDA and SQIVND (reference sequence). The CDR3 region is CASSMTQGGNTEAFF. In DNA, the CDR3 is TGTGCCAGTAGTATGACCCAAGGTGGGAACACTGAAGCTTTCTTT.

The V gene is TRBV7-9, the J gene TRBJ2-1; 10 bases line up with TRBD2. V dropped 5 bases and J dropped 6; count of bases not matched to a gene: 7. The CDR3 has 15 amino acids. Looked up from germline, CDR1 is SEHNR and CDR2 is FQNEAQ (reference sequence). The CDR3 bases are TGTGCCAGCAGCATCCAGCGGGAGGGCCCCAATGAGCAGTTCTTC. Translation gives CASSIQREGPNEQFF. Combining the CDR3 with reference TRBV7-9 and TRBJ2-1 gives the whole variable domain DTGVSQNPRHKITKRGQNVTFRCDPISEHNRLYWYRQTLGQGPEFLTYFQNEAQLEKSRLLSDRFSAERPKGSFSTLEIQRTEQGDSAMYLCASSIQREGPNEQFFGPGTRLTVL.

V and J are TRBV27 and TRBJ1-1, with D possibly matching TRBD1 (6 bases). CDR3 length equals 15 residues. V lost 5 bases to trimming and J lost 1 base, with 14 bases between them. Germline-derived CDR1 and CDR2 are MNHEY and SMNVEV (reference sequence). This CDR3 reads CASSPLRTANTEAFF. The CDR3 bases are TGTGCCAGCAGTCCGCTGAGGACAGCGAACACTGAAGCTTTCTTT.

The rearrangement joins TRBV14 to TRBJ2-5; 8 bases agree with TRBD1. Per the germline V gene, CDR1 is SGHDN and CDR2 is FVKESK. This CDR3 is 15 amino acids long. The V segment lost 2 bases and the J segment 4 bases; nucleotides outside the gene matches: 6. The CDR3 DNA follows: TGTGCCAGCAGCCAATTATGGGGGACAGGAGAGACCCAGTACTTC. As protein: CASSQLWGTGETQYF. The whole variable domain, filled in from reference TRBV14 and TRBJ2-5, reads EAGVTQFPSHSVIEKGQTVTLRCDPISGHDNLYWYRRVMGKEIKFLLHFVKESKQDESGMPNNRFLAERTGGTYSTLKVQPAELEDSGVYFCASSQLWGTGETQYFGPGTRLLVL.

The rearrangement joins TRBV6-2 or TRBV6-3 to TRBJ2-3; no clear D. Trimming removed 2 bases at V and 0 bases at J, with 15 bases between. This CDR3 region has 17 residues. Germline lookup yields CDR1 MNHEY and CDR2 SVGEGT. The CDR3 coding sequence is TGTGCCAGCAGTTACCTGACGGATCAGTCTAGCACAGATACGCAGTATTTT. This gives the protein CASSYLTDQSSTDTQYF.